A selection of T cell receptor beta chains follows, all from one sample in a study of T-cell reconstitution after alpha-beta-depleted transplantation in children. TCRdb independently ran MiXCR on the PCR reads; one entry per CDR3 protein. Among 400,000 to 450,000 distinct CDR3 sequences listed, roughly two fifths were seen once. The sequencing here drew on PBMCs, taken before TCRalphabeta/CD19-depleted stem cell transplant. The receptors were gathered from a girl aged 2-15 years with aplastic anemia, due to receive a stem cell transplant. The CDR3 runs from the conserved cysteine through the conserved F or W. The D gene is left open where the match is weak. The listing skips clone size in some rows; elsewhere it reads once, few, many or a size class.

D gene: -
J gene: TRBJ2-3
V gene: TRBV20-1
clone size: -
CDR3 DNA: TGCAGTGCTAACCAGCGCACAGATACGCAGTATTTT
CDR3 protein: CSANQRTDTQYF

D gene: TRBD2
J gene: TRBJ2-1
V gene: TRBV20-1
clone size: many
CDR3 DNA: TGCAGTGCTCGCCCTAGCGGGAGTGCTGAGCAGTTCTTC
CDR3 protein: CSARPSGSAEQFF

D gene: -
J gene: TRBJ1-1
V gene: TRBV19
clone size: -
CDR3 DNA: TGTGCCAGTAGTATAGGGGGGCAGGGAGAAGGCACTGAAGCTTTCTTT
CDR3 protein: CASSIGGQGEGTEAFF

D gene: TRBD1
J gene: TRBJ1-2
V gene: TRBV6-1
clone size: -
CDR3 DNA: TGTGCCAGCAGTCCTTACAGGGGGAACTATGGCTACACCTTC
CDR3 protein: CASSPYRGNYGYTF

D gene: TRBD2
J gene: TRBJ2-5
V gene: TRBV20-1
clone size: -
CDR3 DNA: TGCAGTGCTAGAGACCAGCTACGTGGCGGGGGGCTAAGAGAGACCCAGTACTTC
CDR3 protein: CSARDQLRGGGLRETQYF

D gene: -
J gene: TRBJ1-1
V gene: TRBV10-3
clone size: many
CDR3 DNA: TGTGCCATCAGTGAGGGGGCAAACACTGAAGCTTTCTTT
CDR3 protein: CAISEGANTEAFF

D gene: TRBD2
J gene: TRBJ2-7
V gene: TRBV7-2
clone size: few
CDR3 DNA: TGTGCCAGCAGCCTCGCGACTAGCGGGACGGTCGAGCAGTACTTC
CDR3 protein: CASSLATSGTVEQYF

D gene: -
J gene: TRBJ2-5
V gene: TRBV7-2
clone size: -
CDR3 DNA: TGTGCCAGCAGCTTAGCAATCCAGGCTGGAGAGACCCAGTACTTC
CDR3 protein: CASSLAIQAGETQYF

D gene: -
J gene: TRBJ2-3
V gene: TRBV6-5
clone size: -
CDR3 DNA: TGTGCCAGCAGTTACGAGGGGCGGGAAGGAGATACGCAGTATTTT
CDR3 protein: CASSYEGREGDTQYF

D gene: TRBD2
J gene: TRBJ2-1
V gene: TRBV5-6
clone size: -
CDR3 DNA: TGTGCCAGCAGCCCGGATACGGGGGGCTCCTACAATGAGCAGTTCTTC
CDR3 protein: CASSPDTGGSYNEQFF

D gene: -
J gene: TRBJ2-7
V gene: TRBV2
clone size: many
CDR3 DNA: TGTGCCAGCAGTGAGGTATCGGCGGGTAGCTCCTACGAGCAGTACTTC
CDR3 protein: CASSEVSAGSSYEQYF

D gene: -
J gene: TRBJ1-3
V gene: TRBV7-2
clone size: few
CDR3 DNA: TGTGCCAGCAGCTTAGTCCCTGCAGGGGCCGGAAACACCATATATTTT
CDR3 protein: CASSLVPAGAGNTIYF

D gene: -
J gene: TRBJ2-3
V gene: TRBV28
clone size: -
CDR3 DNA: TGTGCCAGCACCCTCATCATGGGGGATACGCAGTATTTT
CDR3 protein: CASTLIMGDTQYF